The rows below give T cell receptor beta chains drawn from one sample of a study of sequential checkpoint blockade in melanoma. Only in-frame clones appear in the TCRdb table, and some are missing; sequencing was by immunoSEQ multiplex PCR. The table lists thousands of clones, roughly a quarter of them singletons. The sequencing here drew on tumor tissue (inferred from file names), taken from a patient given nivolumab and ipilimumab in sequence. These receptors were obtained from a human donor with melanoma. The CDR3 runs from the conserved cysteine through the conserved F or W. The D gene is left open where the match is weak. A row's size may be missing; if present it is once, few, many or a size class.

cdr3_aa: CASSLGYNEQFF
cdr3_nt: TGTGCCAGCAGTCTGGGGTACAATGAGCAGTTCTTC
v_call: TRBV6-8
d_call: -
j_call: TRBJ2-1
clone_size: few

cdr3_aa: CASSQGIGNEKLFF
cdr3_nt: TGTGCCAGCTCACAGGGGATTGGTAATGAAAAACTGTTTTTT
v_call: TRBV18
d_call: -
j_call: TRBJ1-4
clone_size: -

cdr3_aa: CASSVVGATEAFF
cdr3_nt: TGTGCCAGCAGCGTAGTCGGGGCCACTGAAGCTTTCTTT
v_call: TRBV9
d_call: -
j_call: TRBJ1-1
clone_size: -

cdr3_aa: CASSQGGRALGEQFF
cdr3_nt: TGTGCCAGCTCACAGGGCGGGAGGGCCCTCGGGGAGCAGTTCTTC
v_call: TRBV18
d_call: TRBD2
j_call: TRBJ2-1
clone_size: -

cdr3_aa: CASSYSTPAETNTGELFF
cdr3_nt: TGTGCCAGCAGTTACTCGACGCCAGCGGAGACGAACACCGGGGAGCTGTTTTTT
v_call: TRBV6-8
d_call: -
j_call: TRBJ2-2
clone_size: -

cdr3_aa: CAISEGGGLSETQYF
cdr3_nt: TGTGCCATCAGCGAGGGGGGAGGGCTCTCAGAGACCCAGTACTTC
v_call: TRBV6-8
d_call: -
j_call: TRBJ2-5
clone_size: many

cdr3_aa: CASSPEGNEQFF
cdr3_nt: TGTGCCAGCAGCCCCGAGGGCAATGAGCAGTTCTTC
v_call: TRBV6-8
d_call: -
j_call: TRBJ2-1
clone_size: few

cdr3_aa: CASSRNRDGLMAIGYTF
cdr3_nt: TGTGCCAGCAGCCGTAATAGGGACGGCCTTATGGCTATTGGCTACACCTTC
v_call: TRBV9
d_call: -
j_call: TRBJ1-2
clone_size: many

cdr3_aa: CASSEVAGATEAFF
cdr3_nt: TGTGCCAGCTCTGAGGTGGCAGGGGCAACTGAAGCTTTCTTT
v_call: TRBV18
d_call: -
j_call: TRBJ1-1
clone_size: -

cdr3_aa: CASSRDQTSNEQFF
cdr3_nt: TGTGCCAGCAGTCGGGACCAAACTAGCAATGAGCAGTTCTTC
v_call: TRBV6-8
d_call: -
j_call: TRBJ2-1
clone_size: few

cdr3_aa: CSVEDRLEQYGYTF
cdr3_nt: TGCAGCGTTGAAGATCGGCTAGAACAATATGGCTACACCTTC
v_call: TRBV29-1
d_call: -
j_call: TRBJ1-2
clone_size: once

cdr3_aa: CASSGYRGPVNTEAFF
cdr3_nt: TGTGCCAGCAGTGGATACAGGGGGCCGGTGAACACTGAAGCTTTCTTT
v_call: TRBV6-8
d_call: TRBD1
j_call: TRBJ1-1
clone_size: few

cdr3_aa: CASSQVFVTEATWASGANVLTF
cdr3_nt: TGCGCCAGCAGCCAGGTATTTGTAACCGAGGCGACCTGGGCGTCTGGGGCCAACGTCCTGACTTTC
v_call: TRBV4-1
d_call: -
j_call: TRBJ2-6
clone_size: many

cdr3_aa: CASSESGQGYGYTF
cdr3_nt: TGTGCCAGCAGCGAGTCGGGACAGGGGTATGGCTACACCTTC
v_call: TRBV9
d_call: TRBD1
j_call: TRBJ1-2
clone_size: many

cdr3_aa: CAWSPFRPAGAHNEQFF
cdr3_nt: TGTGCCTGGAGTCCCTTCCGTCCAGCGGGAGCACACAATGAGCAGTTCTTC
v_call: TRBV30
d_call: TRBD2
j_call: TRBJ2-1
clone_size: -

cdr3_aa: CASSYVKDTQYF
cdr3_nt: TGTGCCAGCAGTTACGTCAAAGATACGCAGTATTTT
v_call: TRBV6-8
d_call: -
j_call: TRBJ2-3
clone_size: few

cdr3_aa: CASSPQWGVNTEAFF
cdr3_nt: TGCGCCAGCAGCCCTCAGTGGGGCGTGAACACTGAAGCTTTCTTT
v_call: TRBV5-1
d_call: -
j_call: TRBJ1-1
clone_size: -

cdr3_aa: CASTQFLNTEAFF
cdr3_nt: TGTGCCAGTACTCAGTTTTTGAACACTGAAGCTTTCTTT
v_call: TRBV19
d_call: -
j_call: TRBJ1-1
clone_size: few

cdr3_aa: CASSYSPALTYLFF
cdr3_nt: TGTGCCAGCAGTTACTCGCCGGCACTCACCTATCTCTTCTTC
v_call: TRBV6-8
d_call: -
j_call: TRBJ2-1
clone_size: -

cdr3_aa: CAWSATGTANYGYTF
cdr3_nt: TGTGCCTGGAGTGCGACCGGGACGGCTAATTATGGCTACACCTTC
v_call: TRBV30
d_call: -
j_call: TRBJ1-2
clone_size: few

cdr3_aa: CASSIVAGPYNEQFF
cdr3_nt: TGTGCCAGTAGTATTGTAGCGGGACCCTACAATGAGCAGTTCTTC
v_call: TRBV19
d_call: TRBD2
j_call: TRBJ2-1
clone_size: -

cdr3_aa: CASSPREGGEAFF
cdr3_nt: TGTGCCAGCTCCCCTAGGGAGGGAGGGGAAGCTTTCTTT
v_call: TRBV18
d_call: -
j_call: TRBJ1-1
clone_size: -

cdr3_aa: CATRTGDYMNTEAFF
cdr3_nt: TGTGCCACAAGGACGGGCGATTATATGAACACTGAAGCTTTCTTT
v_call: TRBV6-8
d_call: -
j_call: TRBJ1-1
clone_size: few